These 7 T cell receptor beta chains came from one sample sequenced in a study of blood T cell repertoires in COVID-19. The data were produced by immunoSEQ multiplex PCR, yet TCRdb's version contains in-frame clones alone and is incomplete. The sample shows about 180,000 clones, 81% of them seen only once. Sample: peripheral blood. The receptors come from an elderly woman with COVID-19, enrolled during active disease.

The chain couples TRBV10-3 to TRBJ2-2; TRBD2 agrees at 14 bases. Germline CDR1 is ENHRY and CDR2 is SYGVKD. The CDR3 loop spans 18 amino acids. Trimming removed 2 bases from V and 4 bases from J; junction bases left unmatched: 6. The CDR3 sequence is CAISEPGLAGVSTGELFF. In nucleotides, the CDR3 is TGTGCCATCAGTGAGCCGGGACTAGCGGGAGTAAGCACCGGGGAGCTGTTTTTT.

The chain joins TRBV5-4 to TRBJ2-1; TRBD2 agrees at 11 bases. After removal of 2 bases from V and 7 bases from J, the junction contained 8 bases not matched to a gene. The CDR3 has 16 residues. Per the germline V gene, CDR1 is SGHNT and CDR2 is YYREEE (reference sequence). CDR3 coding DNA: TGTGCCAGCAGCTTATATAGCGGGAGGGCATGGAATGAGCAGTTCTTC. This translates into CASSLYSGRAWNEQFF.

The gene calls are TRBV18 and TRBJ2-5; a possible D gene is TRBD1 (6 bases). CDR3 length equals 14 residues. Germline V gene sequence: CDR1 KGHSH, CDR2 LQKENI. Trimming removed 2 bases at V and 5 bases at J, with 12 bases between. The CDR3 DNA follows: TGTGCCAGCTCACCAAGGTGGGGGCGCGAGACCCAGTACTTC. This translates into CASSPRWGRETQYF. The full variable domain, with the rest looked up from reference TRBV18 and TRBJ2-5, is NAGVMQNPRHLVRRRGQEARLRCSPMKGHSHVYWYRQLPEEGLKFMVYLQKENIIDESGMPKERFSAEFPKEGPSILRIQQVVRGDSAAYFCASSPRWGRETQYFGPGTRLLVL.

This clone has a handful of counts. The V gene is TRBV6-1, the J gene TRBJ2-3, with 11 bases matching TRBD2. V lost 0 bases and J lost 1; bases outside the gene matches: 3. The CDR3 has 17 amino acids. CDR1 and CDR2 from the germline V gene are MNHNS and SASEGT. The CDR3 is CASSEAILAGGTDTQYF. CDR3 coding DNA: TGTGCCAGCAGTGAAGCTATACTAGCGGGGGGCACAGATACGCAGTATTTT.

This chain uses TRBV5-6 with TRBJ2-1, with 10 bases lining up with TRBD1. CDR3 size: 15 residues. Germline lookup yields CDR1 SGHDT and CDR2 YYEEEE. V shed 1 base and J 7 bases; nucleotides not matched to a gene: 5. As DNA, the CDR3 is TGTGCCAGCAGCTTGTGGACAGGGGGGCGTAATGAGCAGTTCTTC. It specifies CASSLWTGGRNEQFF. The full variable domain, its missing parts supplied by reference TRBV5-6 and TRBJ2-1, is DAGVTQSPTHLIKTRGQQVTLRCSPKSGHDTVSWYQQALGQGPQFIFQYYEEEERQRGNFPDRFSGHQFPNYSSELNVNALLLGDSALYLCASSLWTGGRNEQFFGPGTRLTVL.

The J gene is TRBJ1-2, the V gene TRBV28; 8 bases are shared with TRBD1. The V gene's germline CDR1 is MDHEN and CDR2 SYDVKM. The CDR3 consists of 16 residues. V was pared by 5 bases and J by 3 bases, with 11 bases of the junction left unmatched. This chain's CDR3 is CASSGAPGQEYYGYTF. In DNA form, the CDR3 reads TGTGCCAGCAGTGGGGCCCCGGGACAGGAATACTATGGCTACACCTTC.

This clone was seen a handful of times. The rearrangement links TRBV7-2 to TRBJ1-2, with 9 bases identical to TRBD1. The CDR3 contains 15 residues. After removal of 4 bases from V and 4 bases from J, the junction contained 7 bases not matched to a gene. Germline V gives CDR1 SGHTA, CDR2 FQGNSA. In nucleotides, the CDR3 is TGTGCCAGCAGCTCAACCGGGACAGGGTTCTATGGCTACACCTTC. Translated, it gives CASSSTGTGFYGYTF.